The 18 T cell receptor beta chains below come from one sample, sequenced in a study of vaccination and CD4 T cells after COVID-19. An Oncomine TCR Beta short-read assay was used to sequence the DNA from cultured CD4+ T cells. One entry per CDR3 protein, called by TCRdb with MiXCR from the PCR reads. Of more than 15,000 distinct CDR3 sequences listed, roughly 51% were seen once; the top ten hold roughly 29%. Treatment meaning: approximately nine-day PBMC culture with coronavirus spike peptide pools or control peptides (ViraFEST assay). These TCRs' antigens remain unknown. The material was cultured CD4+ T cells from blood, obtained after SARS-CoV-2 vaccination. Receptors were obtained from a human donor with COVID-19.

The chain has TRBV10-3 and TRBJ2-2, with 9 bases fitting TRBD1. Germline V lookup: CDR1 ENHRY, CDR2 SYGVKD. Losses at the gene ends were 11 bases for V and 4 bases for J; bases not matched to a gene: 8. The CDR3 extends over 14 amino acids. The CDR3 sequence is CAAIQGAGTGELFF. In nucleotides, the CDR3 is TGTGCCGCTATACAGGGGGCGGGCACCGGGGAGCTGTTTTTT.

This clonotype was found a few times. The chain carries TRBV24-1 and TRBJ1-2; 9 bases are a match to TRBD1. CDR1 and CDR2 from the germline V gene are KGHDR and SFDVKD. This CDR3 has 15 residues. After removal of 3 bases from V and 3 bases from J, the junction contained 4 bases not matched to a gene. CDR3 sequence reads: CATSDQGQGDYGYTF. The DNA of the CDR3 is TGTGCCACCAGTGATCAGGGACAGGGCGACTATGGCTACACCTTC.

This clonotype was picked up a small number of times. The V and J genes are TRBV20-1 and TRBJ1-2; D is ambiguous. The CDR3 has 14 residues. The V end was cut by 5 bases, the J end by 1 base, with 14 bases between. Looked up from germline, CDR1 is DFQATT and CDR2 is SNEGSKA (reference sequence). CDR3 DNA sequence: TGCAGTGCTGCAATTACCGGCGATAACTATGGCTACACCTTC. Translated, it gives CSAAITGDNYGYTF.

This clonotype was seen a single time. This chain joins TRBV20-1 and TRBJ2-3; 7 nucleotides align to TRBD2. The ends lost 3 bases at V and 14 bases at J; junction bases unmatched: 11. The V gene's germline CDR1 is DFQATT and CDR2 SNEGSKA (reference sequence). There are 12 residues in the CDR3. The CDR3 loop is CSARRLALDAYF. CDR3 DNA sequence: TGCAGTGCTAGGCGACTAGCTCTGGATGCGTATTTT.

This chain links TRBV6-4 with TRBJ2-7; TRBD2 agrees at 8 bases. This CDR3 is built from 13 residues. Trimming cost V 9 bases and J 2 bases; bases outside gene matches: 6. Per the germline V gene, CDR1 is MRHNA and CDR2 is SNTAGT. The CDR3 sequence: CARLLAAPYEQYF. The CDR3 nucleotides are TGTGCCAGACTACTAGCGGCCCCCTACGAGCAGTACTTC.

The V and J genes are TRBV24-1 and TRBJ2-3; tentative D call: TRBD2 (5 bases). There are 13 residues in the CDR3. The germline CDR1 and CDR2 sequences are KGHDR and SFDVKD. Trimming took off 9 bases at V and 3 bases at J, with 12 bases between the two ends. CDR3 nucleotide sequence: TGTGCCACCGGAGGATTGGGGACAGATACGCAGTATTTT. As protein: CATGGLGTDTQYF.

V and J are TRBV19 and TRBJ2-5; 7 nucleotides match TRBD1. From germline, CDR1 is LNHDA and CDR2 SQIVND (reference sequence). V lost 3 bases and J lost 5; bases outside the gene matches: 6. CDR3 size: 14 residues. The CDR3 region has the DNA TGTGCCAGTAGTATTGACAGGGATTTTGAGACCCAGTACTTC. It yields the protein CASSIDRDFETQYF.

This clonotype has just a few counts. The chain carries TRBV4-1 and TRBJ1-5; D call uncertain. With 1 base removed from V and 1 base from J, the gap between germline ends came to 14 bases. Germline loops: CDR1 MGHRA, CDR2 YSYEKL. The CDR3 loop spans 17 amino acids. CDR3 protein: CASSQVVSRRSNQPQHF. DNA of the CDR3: TGCGCCAGCAGCCAAGTGGTTTCGAGGCGAAGCAATCAGCCCCAGCATTTT.

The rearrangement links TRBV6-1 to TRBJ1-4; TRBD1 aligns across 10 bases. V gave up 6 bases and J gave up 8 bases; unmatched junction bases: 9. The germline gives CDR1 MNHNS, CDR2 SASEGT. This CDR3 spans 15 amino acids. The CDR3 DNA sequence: TGTGCCAGCAGACAACCGGGACAGGGGAGGGAAAAACTGTTTTTT. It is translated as CASRQPGQGREKLFF.

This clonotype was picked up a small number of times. The CDR3 region has the DNA TGTGCCACCAGTGATCCCGTTCCGGACGAACAAGAGACCCAGTACTTC. It is translated as CATSDPVPDEQETQYF. This sequence joins TRBV24-1 and TRBJ2-5; no clear D gene. The V and J ends lost 3 bases and 2 bases respectively, with 15 bases between them. The CDR3 covers 16 residues. Germline V lookup: CDR1 KGHDR, CDR2 SFDVKD.

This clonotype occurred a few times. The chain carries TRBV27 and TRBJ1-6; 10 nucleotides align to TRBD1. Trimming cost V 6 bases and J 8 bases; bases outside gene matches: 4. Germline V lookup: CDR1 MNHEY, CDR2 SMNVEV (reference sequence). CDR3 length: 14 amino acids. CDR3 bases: TGTGCCAGCAGGCCGGGACAGGGGTATTCACCCCTCCACTTT. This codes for CASRPGQGYSPLHF.

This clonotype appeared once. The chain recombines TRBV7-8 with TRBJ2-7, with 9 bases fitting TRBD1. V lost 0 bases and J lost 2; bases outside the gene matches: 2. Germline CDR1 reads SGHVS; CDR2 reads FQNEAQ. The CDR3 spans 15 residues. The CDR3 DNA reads TGTGCCAGCAGCTTAGCCGACAGGGGGACCTACGAGCAGTACTTC. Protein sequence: CASSLADRGTYEQYF.

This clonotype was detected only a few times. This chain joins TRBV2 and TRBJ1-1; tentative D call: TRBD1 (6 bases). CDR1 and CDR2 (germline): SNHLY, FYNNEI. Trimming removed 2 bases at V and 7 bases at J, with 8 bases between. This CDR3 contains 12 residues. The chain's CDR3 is CASSEQGIEAFF. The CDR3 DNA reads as TGTGCCAGCAGTGAACAGGGGATTGAAGCTTTCTTT.

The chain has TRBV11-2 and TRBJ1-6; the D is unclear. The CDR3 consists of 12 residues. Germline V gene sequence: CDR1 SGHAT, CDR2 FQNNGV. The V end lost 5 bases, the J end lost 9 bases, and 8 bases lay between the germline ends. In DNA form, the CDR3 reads TGTGCCAGCAGCCCCTGGGGTTCACCCCTCCACTTT. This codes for CASSPWGSPLHF.

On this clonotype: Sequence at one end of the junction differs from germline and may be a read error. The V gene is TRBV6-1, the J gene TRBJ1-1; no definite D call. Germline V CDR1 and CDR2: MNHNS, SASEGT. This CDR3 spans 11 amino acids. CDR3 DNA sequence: TGTGCTAGCAGCGCAAACACTGAAGCTTTCTTT. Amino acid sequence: CASSANTEAFF.

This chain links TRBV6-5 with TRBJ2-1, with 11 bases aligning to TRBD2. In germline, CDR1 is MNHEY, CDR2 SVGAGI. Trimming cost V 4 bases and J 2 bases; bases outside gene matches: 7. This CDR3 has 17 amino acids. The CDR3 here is CASSSTTSGNTYNEQFF. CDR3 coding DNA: TGTGCCAGCAGTTCTACGACTAGCGGGAACACCTACAATGAGCAGTTCTTC.

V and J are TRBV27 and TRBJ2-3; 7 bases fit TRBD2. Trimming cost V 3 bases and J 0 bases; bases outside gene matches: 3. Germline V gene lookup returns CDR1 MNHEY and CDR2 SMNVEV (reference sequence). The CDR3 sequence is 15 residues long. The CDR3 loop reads CASSFQAGSTDTQYF. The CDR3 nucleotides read TGTGCCAGCAGTTTCCAAGCGGGAAGCACAGATACGCAGTATTTT.

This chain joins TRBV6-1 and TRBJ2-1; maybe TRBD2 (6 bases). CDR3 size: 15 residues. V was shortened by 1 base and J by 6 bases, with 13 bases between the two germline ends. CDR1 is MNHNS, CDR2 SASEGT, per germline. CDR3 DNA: TGTGCCAGCAGTGAAGGGGGCTGGGGACTCAATGAGCAGTTCTTC. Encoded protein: CASSEGGWGLNEQFF.